This passage covers 28 T cell receptor beta chains from one sample sequenced in a study of shared clonotypes between healthy human individuals. CD45RO-negative cells were positively selected for CCR7, leaving out terminally differentiated effector memory CD45RA+ cells. Generated by immunoSEQ multiplex PCR, the TCRdb table keeps only in-frame clones and is missing some. This table has 1.5 million to 2.5 million clones, about 95% appearing once. Material for sequencing was naive CD8+ T cells sorted from blood. The receptors here all came from a man aged 18-30 years in good health.

The rearrangement uses TRBV28 and TRBJ1-5; D call uncertain. Trimming shortened V by 6 bases and J by 5 bases, and 11 bases separated the two germline ends. This CDR3 region has 13 residues. Germline V gene sequence: CDR1 MDHEN, CDR2 SYDVKM. CDR3 bases: TGTGCCAGCAGACCCAGCAGTTATCAGCCCCAGCATTTT. This sequence encodes CASRPSSYQPQHF.

This sequence joins TRBV19 and TRBJ2-5, with D unclear. The ends were cut back, 3 bases at V and 4 bases at J, with 6 bases in the middle. Germline V CDR1 and CDR2: LNHDA, SQIVND (reference sequence). This CDR3 has 12 amino acids. As DNA, the CDR3 is TGTGCCAGTAGTATCGACGGAGAGACCCAGTACTTC. Its translation is CASSIDGETQYF.

This rearrangement joins TRBV27 to TRBJ1-5; 8 bases fit TRBD1. The CDR3 runs to 15 residues. Unmatched junction bases numbered 9, after V lost 6 bases and J lost 5 bases. Germline V gene lookup returns CDR1 MNHEY and CDR2 SMNVEV (reference sequence). This chain's CDR3 is CASRSTGGPYQPQHF. The CDR3 bases are TGTGCCAGCAGGTCAACAGGGGGTCCCTATCAGCCCCAGCATTTT.

The CDR3 is CASRSQGSYNEQFF. The CDR3, as DNA: TGCGCCAGCAGATCCCAGGGCTCCTACAATGAGCAGTTCTTC. J is TRBJ2-1 and V is TRBV5-1; TRBD1 might be the D (5 bases). The CDR3 runs 14 residues. Trimming stripped 5 bases from V and 0 bases from J, with 9 bases between. Looked up from germline, CDR1 is SGHRS and CDR2 is YFSETQ.

This chain links TRBV6-5 with TRBJ2-5; 9 bases fit TRBD1. With 4 bases clipped from V and 2 bases from J, the junction kept 8 bases outside the gene matches. This CDR3 comprises 16 residues. Germline V CDR1 and CDR2: MNHEY, SVGAGI. CDR3: CASSSFGTGRQETQYF. The CDR3, as DNA: TGTGCCAGCAGTTCCTTTGGGACAGGGAGACAAGAGACCCAGTACTTC.

The J gene is TRBJ2-3, the V gene TRBV27; 10 bases align to TRBD2. CDR3 length: 14 amino acids. Unmatched junction bases numbered 6, after V lost 8 bases and J lost 4 bases. In germline, CDR1 is MNHEY, CDR2 SMNVEV (reference sequence). The CDR3 is CASSAGGQSDTQYF. The CDR3 DNA reads TGTGCCAGCTCAGCGGGAGGGCAGTCAGATACGCAGTATTTT.

Of note for this clone: Different DNA sequences within this sample yield the same CDR3. This chain connects TRBV20-1 to TRBJ2-7; D perhaps matches TRBD2 (6 bases). CDR3 size: 11 residues. Trimming took 0 bases from V and 6 from J, leaving 6 bases between them. From germline, CDR1 is DFQATT and CDR2 SNEGSKA (reference sequence). CDR3 protein: CSAREGGEQYF. The CDR3 nucleotides read TGCAGTGCTAGAGAGGGGGGCGAGCAGTACTTC.

This clone was recorded once. Other DNA sequences from this sample encode an identical CDR3 as well. CDR3 coding DNA: TGTGCCAGTAGTATTACGGTCGTCTACGAGCAGTACTTC. Its translation is CASSITVVYEQYF. The gene calls are TRBV19 and TRBJ2-7; D not resolved. V lost 3 bases and J lost 3, with 9 bases in between. Looked up from germline, CDR1 is LNHDA and CDR2 is SQIVND (reference sequence). The CDR3 consists of 13 residues.

This chain links TRBV28 with TRBJ1-5; TRBD1 matches at 8 bases. The CDR3 is 16 amino acids. Germline V gene lookup returns CDR1 MDHEN and CDR2 SYDVKM. V was pared by 5 bases and J by 2 bases, with 8 bases of the junction left unmatched. CDR3 in amino acids: CASSGPQGARNQPQHF. CDR3 sequence (DNA): TGTGCCAGCAGTGGACCTCAGGGGGCCCGCAATCAGCCCCAGCATTTT.

The chain employs TRBV5-3 and TRBJ1-2, with 11 bases matching TRBD1. TRBV5-3 is known as an ORF, though its function is uncertain. There are 13 residues in the CDR3. V lost 7 bases, J lost 3 bases, and 2 bases stayed unmatched. CDR3 sequence (DNA): TGTGCCAGAGGGGACAGGGGGGACTATGGCTACACCTTC. Its protein product is CARGDRGDYGYTF.

The rearrangement uses TRBV9 and TRBJ2-7, with D perhaps matching TRBD1 or TRBD2 (5 bases each). Per the germline V gene, CDR1 is SGDLS and CDR2 is YYNGEE. The V gene lost 3 bases and the J gene lost 6 bases, with 16 bases spanning the gap. The CDR3 totals 14 residues. CDR3 region: CASSAVGAFGEQYF. The CDR3 DNA reads TGTGCCAGCAGCGCTGTCGGGGCGTTCGGCGAGCAGTACTTC.

A word on this clone: Additional DNA sequences in this sample encode the identical CDR3. CDR3 amino acids: CASSVAGSGNTIYF. The CDR3 region has the DNA TGTGCCAGCAGCGTAGCGGGCTCTGGAAACACCATATATTTT. This chain joins TRBV9 and TRBJ1-3; D not certain. CDR3 length: 14 residues. CDR1 is SGDLS, CDR2 YYNGEE, per germline. Trimming took off 0 bases at V and 0 bases at J, with 4 bases between the two ends.

Here the CDR3 reads CASSVEPDGDYYGYTF. CDR3 DNA: TGTGCCAGCAGCGTAGAGCCTGACGGGGACTACTATGGCTACACCTTC. V is TRBV9 and J is TRBJ1-2; perhaps TRBD1 as D (5 bases). The ends were cut back, 0 bases at V and 3 bases at J, with 15 bases in the middle. Germline CDR1 is SGDLS and CDR2 is YYNGEE. The CDR3 spans 16 residues.

V gene TRBV5-4 combines with J gene TRBJ1-5; D not certain. CDR3 length: 13 amino acids. With 2 bases removed from V and 1 base from J, the gap between germline ends came to 4 bases. CDR1 is SGHNT and CDR2 is YYREEE in the germline V gene (reference sequence). CDR3 DNA: TGTGCCAGCAGCTTCGGCAGCAATCAGCCCCAGCATTTT. Protein: CASSFGSNQPQHF.

This sequence joins TRBV4-3 and TRBJ2-7; D possibly corresponds to TRBD2 (5 bases). This CDR3 region has 15 residues. V lost 0 bases, J lost 2 bases, and 11 bases lay in between. Looked up from germline, CDR1 is LGHNA and CDR2 is YSLEER. Here the CDR3 reads CASSQDLGRTYEQYF. The CDR3 DNA is TGCGCCAGCAGCCAAGATCTTGGGAGAACCTACGAGCAGTACTTC.

The J gene is TRBJ1-5, the V gene TRBV19, with D maybe TRBD1 (5 bases). V was cut by 6 bases and J by 0 bases, with 15 bases left in between. The V gene's germline CDR1 is LNHDA and CDR2 SQIVND (reference sequence). CDR3 length equals 16 residues. The CDR3 here is CASRPDKGNSNQPQHF. In DNA form, the CDR3 reads TGTGCCAGTAGGCCGGACAAGGGTAATAGCAATCAGCCCCAGCATTTT.

This clone came up a few times. The chain recombines TRBV19 with TRBJ1-5; the D gene is possibly TRBD1 (6 bases). V lost 6 bases to trimming and J lost 3 bases, with 15 bases between them. CDR1 and CDR2 (germline): LNHDA, SQIVND (reference sequence). The CDR3 consists of 15 residues. The CDR3 is CASSPGVGANQPQHF. CDR3 coding DNA: TGTGCCAGTAGCCCTGGGGTGGGGGCCAATCAGCCCCAGCATTTT. The variable domain in full, completed from reference TRBV19 and TRBJ1-5, reads DGGITQSPKYLFRKEGQNVTLSCEQNLNHDAMYWYRQDPGQGLRLIYYSQIVNDFQKGDIAEGYSVSREKKESFPLTVTSAQKNPTAFYLCASSPGVGANQPQHFGDGTRLSIL.

This chain joins TRBV27 and TRBJ2-7; D gene ambiguous. This CDR3 contains 16 residues. Looked up from germline, CDR1 is MNHEY and CDR2 is SMNVEV (reference sequence). V was pared by 3 bases and J by 3 bases, with 18 bases between. CDR3: CASSFSFGQAFYEQYF. The DNA for the CDR3 is TGTGCCAGCAGTTTCTCTTTCGGGCAGGCCTTCTACGAGCAGTACTTC.

The V gene is TRBV14, the J gene TRBJ1-2, with D perhaps TRBD1 (5 bases). CDR3 size: 15 residues. Looked up from germline, CDR1 is SGHDN and CDR2 is FVKESK. Trimming stripped 4 bases from V and 8 bases from J, with 20 bases between. The CDR3 loop is CASSLGTYRLLGYTF. The CDR3 DNA sequence: TGTGCCAGCAGCCTGGGGACGTACCGCCTTCTGGGCTACACCTTC. Filled out from reference TRBV14 and TRBJ1-2, the complete variable domain reads EAGVTQFPSHSVIEKGQTVTLRCDPISGHDNLYWYRRVMGKEIKFLLHFVKESKQDESGMPNNRFLAERTGGTYSTLKVQPAELEDSGVYFCASSLGTYRLLGYTFGSGTRLTVV.

In its sample, this clone was seen a few times. The chain uses TRBV19 and TRBJ2-1; 10 positions agree with TRBD2. V lost 5 bases and J lost 2; bases outside the gene matches: 3. There are 15 residues in the CDR3. CDR1 and CDR2 (germline): LNHDA, SQIVND (reference sequence). CDR3 nucleotides: TGTGCCAGTAGTGCGAGCGGGGGGGCCTACAATGAGCAGTTCTTC. This gives the protein CASSASGGAYNEQFF.

The chain couples TRBV29-1 to TRBJ1-2; no clear D gene. The CDR3 loop spans 13 amino acids. CDR1 is SQVTM and CDR2 is ANQGSEA in the germline V gene. Trimming pared 5 bases from V and 0 bases from J, leaving 10 bases between. The chain's CDR3 is CSVNSATNYGYTF. The CDR3 DNA follows: TGCAGCGTTAACTCAGCCACTAACTATGGCTACACCTTC. The full variable domain, its missing parts supplied by reference TRBV29-1 and TRBJ1-2, is SAVISQKPSRDICQRGTSLTIQCQVDSQVTMMFWYRQQPGQSLTLIATANQGSEATYESGFVIDKFPISRPNLTFSTLTVSNMSPEDSSIYLCSVNSATNYGYTFGSGTRLTVV.

The chain links TRBV7-6 to TRBJ2-3, with TRBD2 as a possible D gene (5 bases). The CDR3 contains 13 residues. Trimming took 3 bases from V and 5 from J, leaving 9 bases between them. CDR1 SGHVS and CDR2 FNYEAQ come from the germline V gene. The CDR3, as DNA: TGTGCCAGCAGCTTGGAGGTGCGAGATACGCAGTATTTT. Its protein product is CASSLEVRDTQYF.

This sequence joins TRBV4-1 and TRBJ2-3; D is ambiguous. With 1 base removed from V and 4 bases from J, the gap between germline ends came to 12 bases. The germline V gene has CDR1 MGHRA and CDR2 YSYEKL. The CDR3 runs to 15 residues. CDR3 residues: CASSQVSVGADTQYF. As DNA, the CDR3 is TGCGCCAGCAGCCAAGTTTCAGTTGGGGCAGATACGCAGTATTTT.

The rearrangement joins TRBV2 to TRBJ2-6; 7 bases agree with TRBD1. The CDR3 spans 17 residues. V shed 6 bases, J shed 4 bases, and the junction held 12 bases outside the gene matches. Germline CDR1 is SNHLY and CDR2 is FYNNEI. The CDR3 DNA reads as TGTGCCAGCAGGGACCCGAGACAGGGCTCCGGGGCCAACGTCCTGACTTTC. The encoded protein is CASRDPRQGSGANVLTF.

The chain carries TRBV9 and TRBJ1-1; D possibly corresponds to TRBD1 (5 bases). Between the trimmed V and J ends, which lost 0 bases and 7 bases, there was a span of 13 bases. Per the germline V gene, CDR1 is SGDLS and CDR2 is YYNGEE. There are 14 residues in the CDR3. CDR3 sequence: CASSVVARDREAFF. DNA for the CDR3: TGTGCCAGCAGCGTAGTAGCCCGGGACCGTGAAGCTTTCTTT.

The chain joins TRBV7-8 to TRBJ2-1; maybe TRBD1 (6 bases). This CDR3 region has 14 residues. Germline-derived CDR1 and CDR2 are SGHVS and FQNEAQ. CDR3 bases: TGTGCGTGTCTCGTCAGGGGCTCCTACAATGAGCAGTTCTTC. It translates to CACLVRGSYNEQFF.

With regard to this clone: Distinct nucleotide sequences in the sample also encode this CDR3. V is TRBV4-3 and J is TRBJ2-7, with no clear D. The CDR3 runs 14 residues. Germline V lookup: CDR1 LGHNA, CDR2 YSLEER. The V end lost 1 base, the J end lost 1 base, and 8 bases lay between the germline ends. The CDR3 nucleotides read TGCGCCAGCAGCCAAGGGACGGCTTCCTACGAGCAGTACTTC. It is translated as CASSQGTASYEQYF.

As for this clone: The sample has other DNA sequences that encode this CDR3 too. V and J are TRBV27 and TRBJ1-5; D not certain. From germline, CDR1 is MNHEY and CDR2 SMNVEV (reference sequence). V was trimmed by 3 bases and J by 1 base, leaving 7 bases between them. The CDR3 length is 14 residues. CDR3 loop: CASSLRDSNQPQHF. CDR3 DNA: TGTGCCAGCAGTTTGCGCGACAGCAATCAGCCCCAGCATTTT.